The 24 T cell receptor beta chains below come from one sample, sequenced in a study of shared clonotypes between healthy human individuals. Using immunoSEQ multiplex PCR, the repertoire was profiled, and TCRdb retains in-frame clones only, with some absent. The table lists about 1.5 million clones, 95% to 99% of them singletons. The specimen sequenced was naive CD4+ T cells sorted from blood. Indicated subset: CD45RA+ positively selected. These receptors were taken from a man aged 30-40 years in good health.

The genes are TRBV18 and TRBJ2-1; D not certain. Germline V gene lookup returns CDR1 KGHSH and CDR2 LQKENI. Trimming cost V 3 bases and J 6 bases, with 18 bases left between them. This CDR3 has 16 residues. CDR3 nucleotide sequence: TGTGCCAGCTCACCGCTGGCAGTGTCCCTTAGCAATGAGCAGTTCTTC. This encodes CASSPLAVSLSNEQFF. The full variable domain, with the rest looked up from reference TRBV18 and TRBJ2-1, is NAGVMQNPRHLVRRRGQEARLRCSPMKGHSHVYWYRQLPEEGLKFMVYLQKENIIDESGMPKERFSAEFPKEGPSILRIQQVVRGDSAAYFCASSPLAVSLSNEQFFGPGTRLTVL.

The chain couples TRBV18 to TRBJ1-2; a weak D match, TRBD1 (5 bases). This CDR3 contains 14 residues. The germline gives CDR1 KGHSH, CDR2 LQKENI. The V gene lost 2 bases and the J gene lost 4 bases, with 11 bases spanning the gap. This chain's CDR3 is CASSPRTFSYGYTF. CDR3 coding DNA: TGTGCCAGCTCACCAAGGACATTCTCCTATGGCTACACCTTC.

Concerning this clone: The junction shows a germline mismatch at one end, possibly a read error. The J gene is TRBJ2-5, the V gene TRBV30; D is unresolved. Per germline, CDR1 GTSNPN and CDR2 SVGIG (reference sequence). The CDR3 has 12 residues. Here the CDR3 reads CAWSGPQGTQYF. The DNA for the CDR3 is TGTGCCTGGAGTGGACCCCAAGGGACCCAGTACTTC.

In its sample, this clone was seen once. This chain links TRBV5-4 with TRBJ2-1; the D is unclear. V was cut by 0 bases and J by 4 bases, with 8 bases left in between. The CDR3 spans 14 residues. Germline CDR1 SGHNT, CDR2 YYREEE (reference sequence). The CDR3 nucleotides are TGTGCCAGCAGCTTGGTGTCAGAATACAATGAGCAGTTCTTC. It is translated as CASSLVSEYNEQFF.

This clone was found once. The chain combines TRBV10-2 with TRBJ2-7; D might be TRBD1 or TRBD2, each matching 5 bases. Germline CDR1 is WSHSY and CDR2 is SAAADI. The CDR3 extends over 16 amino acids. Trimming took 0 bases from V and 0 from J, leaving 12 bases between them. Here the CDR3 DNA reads TGCGCCAGCAGTGAGTCAATCAGGGAGAGCTCCTACGAGCAGTACTTC. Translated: CASSESIRESSYEQYF.

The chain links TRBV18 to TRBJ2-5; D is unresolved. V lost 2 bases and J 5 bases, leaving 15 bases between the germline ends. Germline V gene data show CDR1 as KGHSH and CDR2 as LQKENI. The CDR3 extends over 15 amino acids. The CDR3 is CASSPVHTRAETQYF. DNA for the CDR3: TGTGCCAGCTCACCAGTTCACACCCGGGCTGAGACCCAGTACTTC.

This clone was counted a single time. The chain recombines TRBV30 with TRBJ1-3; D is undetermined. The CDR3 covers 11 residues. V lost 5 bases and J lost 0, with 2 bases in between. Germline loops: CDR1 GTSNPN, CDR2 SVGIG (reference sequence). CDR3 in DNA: TGTGCCTGGCGCTCTGGAAACACCATATATTTT. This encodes CAWRSGNTIYF.

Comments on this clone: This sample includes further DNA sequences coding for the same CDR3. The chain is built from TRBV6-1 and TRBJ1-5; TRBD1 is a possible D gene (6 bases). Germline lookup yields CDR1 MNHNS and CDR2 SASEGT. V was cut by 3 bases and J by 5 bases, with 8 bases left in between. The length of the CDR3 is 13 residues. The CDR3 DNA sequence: TGTGCCAGCAGTGACAGGGGAGATCAGCCCCAGCATTTT. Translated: CASSDRGDQPQHF.

The CDR3 sequence is CASSVSARIGQPQHF. The CDR3 DNA is TGTGCCAGCAGCGTATCAGCCAGGATCGGCCAGCCCCAGCATTTT. The gene calls are TRBV9 and TRBJ1-5; no reliable D call. This CDR3 has 15 residues. The V and J ends lost 1 base and 7 bases respectively, with 15 bases between them. Germline V gene data show CDR1 as SGDLS and CDR2 as YYNGEE.

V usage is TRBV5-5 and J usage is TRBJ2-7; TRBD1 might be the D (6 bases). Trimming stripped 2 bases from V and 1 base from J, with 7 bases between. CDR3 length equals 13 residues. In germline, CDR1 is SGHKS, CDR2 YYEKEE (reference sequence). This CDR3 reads CASSFQGSYEQYF. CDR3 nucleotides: TGTGCCAGCAGCTTTCAGGGGTCCTACGAGCAGTACTTC.

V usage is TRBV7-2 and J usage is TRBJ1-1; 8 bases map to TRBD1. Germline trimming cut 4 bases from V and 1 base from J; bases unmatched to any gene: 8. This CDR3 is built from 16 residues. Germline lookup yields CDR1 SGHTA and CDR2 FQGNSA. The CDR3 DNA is TGTGCCAGCAGCTCCCAGGGGGCAGGGGCGAACACTGAAGCTTTCTTT. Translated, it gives CASSSQGAGANTEAFF.

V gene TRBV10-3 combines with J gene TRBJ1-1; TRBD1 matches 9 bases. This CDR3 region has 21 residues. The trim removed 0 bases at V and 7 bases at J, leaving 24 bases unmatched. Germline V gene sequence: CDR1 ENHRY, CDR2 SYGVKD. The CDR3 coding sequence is TGTGCCATCAGTGAGTCAGAATTGAATCTACAGGGGGCCAAGGAAGTCGGTGAAGCTTTCTTT. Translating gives CAISESELNLQGAKEVGEAFF.

The CDR3: CASSPLDRGIDQPQHF. The CDR3 nucleotides read TGTGCCAGCTCACCACTGGACAGGGGGATCGATCAGCCCCAGCATTTT. J is TRBJ1-5 and V is TRBV18; 10 positions match TRBD1. The CDR3 is 16 residues long. Germline CDR1 and CDR2: KGHSH and LQKENI. Trimming removed 1 base from V and 5 bases from J; junction bases left unmatched: 5. Full variable domain (missing parts from reference TRBV18 and TRBJ1-5): NAGVMQNPRHLVRRRGQEARLRCSPMKGHSHVYWYRQLPEEGLKFMVYLQKENIIDESGMPKERFSAEFPKEGPSILRIQQVVRGDSAAYFCASSPLDRGIDQPQHFGDGTRLSIL.

CDR3 nucleotides: TGTGCCAGCAGCCTTCGGACTAGCGGGAGGGCCTACAATGAGCAGTTCTTC. Protein: CASSLRTSGRAYNEQFF. V gene TRBV11-3 combines with J gene TRBJ2-1; 15 bases are a match to TRBD2. Germline V lookup: CDR1 SGHNT, CDR2 YENEEA. The CDR3 loop spans 17 amino acids. The ends lost 5 bases at V and 2 bases at J; junction bases unmatched: 4. Variable domain in full (rest from reference TRBV11-3 and TRBJ2-1): EAGVVQSPRYKIIEKKQPVAFWCNPISGHNTLYWYLQNLGQGPELLIRYENEEAVDDSQLPKDRFSAERLKGVDSTLKIQPAELGDSAVYLCASSLRTSGRAYNEQFFGPGTRLTVL.

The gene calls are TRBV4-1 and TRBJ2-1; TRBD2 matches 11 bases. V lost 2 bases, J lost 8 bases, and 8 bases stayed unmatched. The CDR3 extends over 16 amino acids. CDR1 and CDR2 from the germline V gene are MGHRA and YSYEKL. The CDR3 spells CASSQTSGSWRDEQFF. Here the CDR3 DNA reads TGCGCCAGCAGCCAAACTAGCGGGAGTTGGAGGGATGAGCAGTTCTTC.

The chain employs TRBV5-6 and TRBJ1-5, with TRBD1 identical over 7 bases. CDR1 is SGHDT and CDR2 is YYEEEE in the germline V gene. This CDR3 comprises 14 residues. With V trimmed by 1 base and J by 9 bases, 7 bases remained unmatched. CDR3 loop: CASSLRGPDRPQHF. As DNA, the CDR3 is TGTGCCAGCAGCTTGAGGGGGCCAGACAGGCCCCAGCATTTT.

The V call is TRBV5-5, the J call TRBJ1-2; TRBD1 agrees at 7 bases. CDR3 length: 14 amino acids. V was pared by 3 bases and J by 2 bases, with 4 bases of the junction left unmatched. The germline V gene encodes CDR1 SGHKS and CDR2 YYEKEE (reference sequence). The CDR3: CASSWTGTNYGYTF. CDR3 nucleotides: TGTGCCAGCAGCTGGACAGGAACCAACTATGGCTACACCTTC.

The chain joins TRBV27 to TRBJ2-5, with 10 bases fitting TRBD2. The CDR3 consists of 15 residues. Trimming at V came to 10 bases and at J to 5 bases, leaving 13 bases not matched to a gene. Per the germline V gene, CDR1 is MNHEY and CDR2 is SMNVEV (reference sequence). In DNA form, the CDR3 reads TGTGCCACCCATTCCCGAGCGGGAGGGTCGGAGACCCAGTACTTC. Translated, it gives CATHSRAGGSETQYF.

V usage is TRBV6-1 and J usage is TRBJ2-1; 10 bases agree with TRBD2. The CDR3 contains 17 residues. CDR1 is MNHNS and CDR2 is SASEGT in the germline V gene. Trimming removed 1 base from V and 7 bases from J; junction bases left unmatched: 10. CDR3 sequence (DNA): TGTGCCAGCAGTGAAGGGCCCCTAGCGGGAGTGGATAATGAGCAGTTCTTC. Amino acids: CASSEGPLAGVDNEQFF.

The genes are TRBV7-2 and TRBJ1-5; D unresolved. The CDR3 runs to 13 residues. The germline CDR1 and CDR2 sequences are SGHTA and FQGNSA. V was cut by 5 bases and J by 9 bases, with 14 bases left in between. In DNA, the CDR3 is TGTGCCAGCAGCCCAGAGGCCGTGCGGCCCCAGCATTTT. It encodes CASSPEAVRPQHF. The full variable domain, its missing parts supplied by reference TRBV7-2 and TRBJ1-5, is GAGVSQSPSNKVTEKGKDVELRCDPISGHTALYWYRQSLGQGLEFLIYFQGNSAPDKSGLPSDRFSAERTGGSVSTLTIQRTQQEDSAVYLCASSPEAVRPQHFGDGTRLSIL.

The CDR3 DNA follows: TGCAGCGTTGGGGGCTTGAGGGTGAGCTCCTACAATGAGCAGTTCTTC. This gives the protein CSVGGLRVSSYNEQFF. This sequence joins TRBV29-1 and TRBJ2-1, with D perhaps TRBD1 or TRBD2 (5 bases each). The CDR3 consists of 16 residues. V lost 4 bases, J lost 0 bases, and 16 bases lay in between. Germline assignment: CDR1 SQVTM and CDR2 ANQGSEA.

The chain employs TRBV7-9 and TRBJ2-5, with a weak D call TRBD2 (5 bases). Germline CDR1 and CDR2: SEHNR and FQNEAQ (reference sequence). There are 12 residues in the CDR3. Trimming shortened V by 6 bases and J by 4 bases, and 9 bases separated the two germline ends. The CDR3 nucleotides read TGTGCCAGCAGTACTGAGGGAGAGACCCAGTACTTC. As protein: CASSTEGETQYF.

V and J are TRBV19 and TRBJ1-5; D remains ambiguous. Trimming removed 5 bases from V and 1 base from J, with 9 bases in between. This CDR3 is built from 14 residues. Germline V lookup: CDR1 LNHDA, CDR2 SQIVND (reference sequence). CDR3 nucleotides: TGTGCCAGTAGTCGCGACGGGAGCAATCAGCCCCAGCATTTT. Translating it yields CASSRDGSNQPQHF.

The CDR3 reads CASSFGLAENTDTQYF. CDR3 bases: TGTGCCAGCAGCTTTGGGCTAGCGGAGAACACAGATACGCAGTATTTT. The gene calls are TRBV5-5 and TRBJ2-3; 7 bases agree with TRBD2. Germline CDR1 SGHKS, CDR2 YYEKEE (reference sequence). The CDR3 totals 16 residues. V lost 2 bases, J lost 2 bases, and 8 bases stayed unmatched. The variable domain in full, completed from reference TRBV5-5 and TRBJ2-3, reads DAGVTQSPTHLIKTRGQQVTLRCSPISGHKSVSWYQQVLGQGPQFIFQYYEKEERGRGNFPDRFSARQFPNYSSELNVNALLLGDSALYLCASSFGLAENTDTQYFGPGTRLTVL.